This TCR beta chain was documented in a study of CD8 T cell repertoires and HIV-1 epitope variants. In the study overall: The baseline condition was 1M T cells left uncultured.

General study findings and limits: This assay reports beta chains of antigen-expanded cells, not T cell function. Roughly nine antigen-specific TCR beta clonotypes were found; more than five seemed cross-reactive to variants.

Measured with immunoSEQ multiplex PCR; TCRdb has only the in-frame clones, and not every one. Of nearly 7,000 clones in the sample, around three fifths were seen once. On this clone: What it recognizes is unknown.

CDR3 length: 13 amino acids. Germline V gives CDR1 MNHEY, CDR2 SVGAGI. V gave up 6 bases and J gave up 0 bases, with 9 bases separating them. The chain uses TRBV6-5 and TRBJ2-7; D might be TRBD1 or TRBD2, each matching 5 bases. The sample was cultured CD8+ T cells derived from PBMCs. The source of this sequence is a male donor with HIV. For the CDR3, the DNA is TGTGCCAGCAGCCCGAGGGGCTCCTACGAGCAGTACTTC. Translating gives CASSPRGSYEQYF.